This T cell receptor (beta chain) derives from a study of cytomegalovirus exposure and HLA in healthy donors. Findings and limits, study-wide: According to an earlier analysis, most TCR beta V segments yielded productive rearrangements about 87% or about 30% of the time.

With 60 Vbeta and 13 Jbeta primers, the PCR was carried out. The data were produced by immunoSEQ multiplex PCR, yet TCRdb's version contains in-frame clones alone and is incomplete. The table shows 160,000 or so clones, with approximately 80% occurring only once. For this clone: What it binds is unknown.

The CDR3 length is 13 residues. The germline V gene encodes CDR1 ENHRY and CDR2 SYGVKD. The germline V and J ends were trimmed by 6 bases and 3 bases, with 12 bases remaining between them. This sequence originates from a woman younger than 30 in good health and CMV-seropositive. Sequencing was done on a sample of PBMCs. The chain employs TRBV10-3 and TRBJ2-7, with a weak D call TRBD2 (7 bases). The CDR3 protein is CAIREGDYYEQYF. The CDR3 coding sequence is TGTGCCATCAGGGAGGGGGACTACTACGAGCAGTACTTC.